This T cell receptor (beta chain) comes out of a study of T cell responses to AZD1222 COVID-19 vaccine. Some clones are missing from TCRdb's copy, which holds only in-frame ones; the method was immunoSEQ multiplex PCR. The sample carries some 180,000 clones, 85% to 95% recorded once. Germline V gene sequence: CDR1 SQVTM, CDR2 ANQGSEA. This CDR3 region has 14 residues. Trimming took off 3 bases at V and 2 bases at J, with 11 bases between the two ends. The starting material was peripheral blood, obtained 28 days after the second dose of the MenACWY control vaccine. This clonotype originated in an adult who received the MenACWY meningococcal vaccine as a control. The chain combines TRBV29-1 with TRBJ1-3; tentatively, D is TRBD1 (5 bases). CDR3 residues: CSVDPTGAGNTIYF. CDR3 nucleotides: TGCAGCGTTGATCCTACAGGAGCTGGAAACACCATATATTTT.